This T cell receptor beta chain was identified in a study of T-cell memory formation after mild COVID-19. Regarding the study as a whole: Nothing showed for sure that second-wave clones peaking on day 37 were SARS-CoV-2 specific.

Trimming shortened V by 5 bases and J by 0 bases, and 13 bases separated the two germline ends. This CDR3 has 15 residues. Germline-derived CDR1 and CDR2 are MGHDK and SYGVNS. This clonotype has ten or more counts. What it binds is unknown. Each CDR3 protein gets one entry after TCRdb re-called the 5' RACE reads with MiXCR. The table lists around 27,000 distinct CDR3 sequences, less than 8% of them singletons. The receptor comes from an adult woman who had mild COVID-19 (a few samples of this study predate the infection). Cell type and time point are not known. The chain couples TRBV25-1 to TRBJ2-5, with D possibly matching TRBD1 (5 bases). The sequencing input was PBMCs or a T cell subset sorted from them (not recorded which). The CDR3 spells CASSPLTAYQETQYF. The CDR3 DNA sequence: TGTGCCAGCAGTCCCCTGACAGCCTACCAAGAGACCCAGTACTTC.